What follows are 4 T cell receptor beta chains derived from one specimen sequenced in a study of cytomegalovirus exposure and HLA in healthy donors. The PCR was carried out with 60 Vbeta primers and 13 Jbeta primers. Clones were sequenced by immunoSEQ multiplex PCR, and TCRdb holds only the in-frame ones, with some missing. This sample carries around 65,000 clones, around 72% of them seen once, and the ten largest clones take approximately 7%. Sequences were obtained from PBMCs. These receptors were obtained from a woman aged 25 to 39 in good health and CMV-seropositive.

The rearrangement uses TRBV25-1 and TRBJ2-7, with 9 bases identical to TRBD1. Germline CDR1 reads MGHDK; CDR2 reads SYGVNS. The CDR3 spans 14 residues. Germline trimming cut 6 bases from V and 5 bases from J; bases unmatched to any gene: 8. CDR3 nucleotides: TGTGCCAGCAGGGGGCCCGGACAGGGGAACGAGCAGTACTTC. Protein sequence: CASRGPGQGNEQYF.

Remarks on this clone: Other DNA sequences in this specimen translate into the identical CDR3. J is TRBJ1-6 and V is TRBV30; 7 nucleotides agree with TRBD1. Germline assignment: CDR1 GTSNPN and CDR2 SVGIG (reference sequence). With 0 bases clipped from V and 8 bases from J, the junction kept 1 base outside the gene matches. This CDR3 region has 13 residues. The CDR3 protein is CAWSVQGDSPLHF. The CDR3 region has the DNA TGTGCCTGGAGTGTTCAGGGGGATTCACCCCTCCACTTT.

The rearrangement joins TRBV19 to TRBJ2-1; the match to TRBD2 covers 7 bases. The CDR3 contains 17 residues. Germline V CDR1 and CDR2: LNHDA, SQIVND (reference sequence). V shed 3 bases and J 9 bases; nucleotides not matched to a gene: 17. For the CDR3, the DNA is TGTGCCAGTAGTATCCAATCTCGGGGGAGGGCCGGGAGTGAGCAGTTCTTC. Translation gives CASSIQSRGRAGSEQFF.

V is TRBV28 and J is TRBJ1-3; TRBD1 agrees at 8 bases. J was trimmed by 4 bases and V by 5 bases; bases with no gene match: 7. Germline values: CDR1 MDHEN, CDR2 SYDVKM. CDR3 length equals 15 residues. In DNA, the CDR3 is TGTGCCAGCAGTCTCGGACAGGGAGCAGGAAACACCATATATTTT. Protein: CASSLGQGAGNTIYF. Combining the CDR3 with reference TRBV28 and TRBJ1-3 gives the whole variable domain DVKVTQSSRYLVKRTGEKVFLECVQDMDHENMFWYRQDPGLGLRLIYFSYDVKMKEKGDIPEGYSVSREKKERFSLILESASTNQTSMYLCASSLGQGAGNTIYFGEGSWLTVV.